This is a list of T cell receptor beta chains from one sample in a study of blood T cell repertoires in COVID-19. Produced via immunoSEQ multiplex PCR; TCRdb's table is partial and in-frame only. The sample comprises around 130,000 clones, about 86% of which are singletons, and 2.3% rests with the top ten. Input material: PBMCs or T cells enriched from blood (not recorded which). These receptors originate from a woman between 45 and 65 years old who had recovered from COVID-19. CDR3s include the opening cysteine and the closing phenylalanine or tryptophan. The D gene is left open where the match is weak. Size is stated for part of the rows, as once, few or many counts, or as a class when the clone is expanded.

CDR3 protein,CDR3 DNA,clone size,J gene,CDR3 length,V gene,D gene
CASSESFATNEKLFF,TGTGCCAGCAGCGAGTCCTTCGCAACTAATGAAAAACTGTTTTTT,NA,TRBJ1-4,15,TRBV3-1/TRBV3-2,NA
CASSIGSNTEAFF,TGTGCCAGTAGTATAGGGAGTAACACTGAAGCTTTCTTT,NA,TRBJ1-1,13,TRBV19,NA
CASSDPRRTGGNNSPLHF,TGTGCCAGCAGTGACCCCCGGAGAACAGGGGGGAATAATTCACCCCTCCACTTT,NA,TRBJ1-6,18,TRBV27,TRBD1
CASSAGGGETQYF,TGTGCCAGCAGTGCGGGGGGCGGGGAGACCCAGTACTTC,NA,TRBJ2-5,13,TRBV7-6,TRBD2
CASSLGGGNEKLFF,TGTGCCAGCAGCTTAGGGGGGGGGAATGAAAAACTGTTTTTT,NA,TRBJ1-4,14,TRBV11-2,NA
CASSLGVSGTRYEQYF,TGTGCCAGCAGCTTAGGCGTTTCTGGGACACGTTACGAGCAGTACTTC,once,TRBJ2-7,16,TRBV13,NA
CASTRQGGKETQYF,TGTGCCAGCACCCGGCAGGGAGGGAAAGAGACCCAGTACTTC,few,TRBJ2-5,14,TRBV2,TRBD2
CASSTRGRDEQYF,TGTGCCAGCAGCACGCGGGGGAGAGACGAGCAGTACTTC,NA,TRBJ2-7,13,TRBV11-3,TRBD2
CASSRTGPIEAFF,TGTGCCAGTAGCCGAACAGGGCCGATTGAAGCTTTCTTT,NA,TRBJ1-1,13,TRBV19,NA
CAWQGVSYNEQFF,TGTGCCTGGCAGGGGGTGTCCTACAATGAGCAGTTCTTC,NA,TRBJ2-1,13,TRBV30,TRBD1
CASSPRLAGAEQYF,TGTGCCAGCAGCCCGCGACTAGCCGGGGCCGAGCAGTACTTC,NA,TRBJ2-7,14,TRBV7-2,TRBD2
CASSGTGGQGRREAFF,TGTGCCAGCAGCGGGACGGGGGGACAGGGTCGCCGTGAAGCTTTCTTT,NA,TRBJ1-1,16,TRBV5-4,TRBD1
CASSFYRQGSGNTIYF,TGTGCCAGCAGCTTCTATCGACAGGGGTCTGGAAACACCATATATTTT,NA,TRBJ1-3,16,TRBV7-8,TRBD1
CASRATDNSGNTIYF,TGTGCCAGCAGAGCCACAGACAACTCTGGAAACACCATATATTTT,NA,TRBJ1-3,15,TRBV27,NA
CASSLEPGSGANVLTF,TGCGCCAGCAGCTTGGAACCAGGCTCTGGGGCCAACGTCCTGACTTTC,NA,TRBJ2-6,16,TRBV5-1,NA
CSAFSSGANVLTF,TGCAGCGCCTTTAGCTCTGGGGCCAACGTCCTGACTTTC,NA,TRBJ2-6,13,TRBV29-1,NA
CASSLGAF,TGTGCCAGCAGCTTAGGGGCCTTC,NA,TRBJ2-7,8,TRBV7-9,NA
CASSVAGQGVEAFF,TGTGCCAGCAGCGTAGCAGGACAGGGTGTTGAAGCTTTCTTT,NA,TRBJ1-1,14,TRBV9,TRBD1
CASSGDSWGTDTQYF,TGTGCCAGCAGCGGGGACAGTTGGGGGACAGATACGCAGTATTTT,NA,TRBJ2-3,15,TRBV2,TRBD1
CASSDSGLAGEQFF,TGTGCCAGCAGTGACTCGGGACTAGCAGGGGAGCAGTTCTTC,NA,TRBJ2-1,14,TRBV6-4,TRBD2
CASSSRQDEQYF,TGTGCCAGCAGCTCCCGACAGGACGAGCAGTACTTC,NA,TRBJ2-7,12,TRBV7-6,NA
CASSQMVQGVMSSTDTQYF,TGCGCCAGCAGCCAAATGGTACAGGGGGTTATGTCTAGCACAGATACGCAGTATTTT,NA,TRBJ2-3,19,TRBV4-1,TRBD1
CASSDGTGGHSEQFF,TGTGCCAGTAGCGACGGAACAGGTGGACACAGTGAGCAGTTCTTC,NA,TRBJ2-1,15,TRBV19,NA
CASSLSGLRTDTQYF,TGTGCCAGCAGCCTCAGCGGGCTACGCACAGATACGCAGTATTTT,NA,TRBJ2-3,15,TRBV14,NA
CASRTGGLAGGNEQFF,TGTGCCAGTAGAACCGGGGGACTAGCGGGGGGCAATGAGCAGTTCTTC,once,TRBJ2-1,16,TRBV19,TRBD2
CASSEYREPYYEQYF,TGCGCCAGCAGTGAGTACAGGGAGCCATACTACGAGCAGTACTTC,NA,TRBJ2-7,15,TRBV10-2,NA
CASREEVNTEAFF,TGTGCCAGCAGAGAGGAGGTGAACACTGAAGCTTTCTTT,few,TRBJ1-1,13,TRBV2,NA
CASRSDSNSGNTIYF,TGTGCCAGCAGATCCGACAGCAACTCTGGAAACACCATATATTTT,NA,TRBJ1-3,15,TRBV7-9,NA
CASSETGKGGYTF,TGTGCCAGCAGTGAAACAGGGAAAGGCGGCTACACCTTC,once,TRBJ1-2,13,TRBV2,NA
CASSLTGTGGYEQYF,TGTGCCAGCAGCTTAACCGGGACAGGGGGTTACGAGCAGTACTTC,NA,TRBJ2-7,15,TRBV7-3,TRBD1
CASSLAGTGAKNIQYF,TGTGCCAGCAGCTTGGCAGGGACAGGGGCGAAAAACATTCAGTACTTC,few,TRBJ2-4,16,TRBV5-8,TRBD1
CASSLTGGRGTEAFF,TGTGCCAGCAGCCTAACAGGGGGGCGCGGCACTGAAGCTTTCTTT,NA,TRBJ1-1,15,TRBV28,TRBD1
CASSLSSYNEQFF,TGTGCCAGCAGTCTTAGCTCCTACAATGAGCAGTTCTTC,NA,TRBJ2-1,13,TRBV27,NA
CATSRETGSLLNTEAFF,TGTGCCACCAGCAGAGAGACAGGGTCTCTATTAAACACTGAAGCTTTCTTT,NA,TRBJ1-1,17,TRBV15,TRBD1
CARGDLPAAGSGLFF,TGTGCCAGGGGGGACTTACCGGCCGCTGGGTCCGGGCTGTTTTTT,NA,TRBJ2-2,15,TRBV2,NA
CASTRTGGPGELFF,TGTGCCAGCACCCGGACAGGGGGCCCCGGGGAGCTGTTTTTT,NA,TRBJ2-2,14,TRBV6-5,TRBD1
CASSAPGVTGTDTQYF,TGTGCCAGCAGTGCCCCGGGGGTAACTGGCACAGATACGCAGTATTTT,NA,TRBJ2-3,16,TRBV6-1,NA
CASSLDQTASGGAWQETQYF,TGTGCCAGCAGCTTAGATCAAACTGCCAGCGGGGGGGCCTGGCAAGAGACCCAGTACTTC,NA,TRBJ2-5,20,TRBV11-3,TRBD2
CASSPPGQGNEKLFF,TGTGCCAGCTCACCACCGGGACAGGGTAATGAAAAACTGTTTTTT,NA,TRBJ1-4,15,TRBV18,TRBD1
CASSSYGRDQPQHF,TGTGCCAGCAGCTCCTATGGGCGAGATCAGCCCCAGCATTTT,NA,TRBJ1-5,14,TRBV7-6,NA
CASSQDAGGRSYEQYF,TGCGCCAGCAGCCAAGATGCGGGGGGGCGCTCCTACGAGCAGTACTTC,NA,TRBJ2-7,16,TRBV4-1,TRBD2
CASEGHLTGELFF,TGCGCCAGCGAGGGACACCTCACCGGGGAGCTGTTTTTT,NA,TRBJ2-2,13,TRBV4-1,NA
CASSPEDRVSYEQYF,TGCGCCAGCAGCCCGGAAGACAGGGTCTCCTACGAGCAGTACTTC,NA,TRBJ2-7,15,TRBV5-1,TRBD1
CASSQERISEQYF,TGCGCCAGCAGCCAAGAGAGAATATCCGAGCAGTACTTC,NA,TRBJ2-7,13,TRBV4-1,NA
CASSIDPWRDVLEAKNIQYF,TGTGCCAGTAGTATAGATCCATGGAGGGACGTCCTGGAGGCCAAAAACATTCAGTACTTC,NA,TRBJ2-4,20,TRBV19,NA
CASSQQENTGELFF,TGTGCCAGCAGTCAACAGGAGAACACCGGGGAGCTGTTTTTT,NA,TRBJ2-2,14,TRBV6-5,NA
CASSLAPGQPYGYTF,TGCGCCAGCAGCTTGGCCCCAGGACAGCCCTATGGCTACACCTTC,NA,TRBJ1-2,15,TRBV5-1,NA
CASSLARQNNEQFF,TGTGCCAGCAGCTTAGCCCGACAAAACAATGAGCAGTTCTTC,NA,TRBJ2-1,14,TRBV11-3,NA
CASSRGQSSGNTIYF,TGTGCCAGCAGCCGCGGACAGAGCTCTGGAAACACCATATATTTT,few,TRBJ1-3,15,TRBV4-2,NA
CATSRGLDSMNTGELFF,TGTGCCACCAGCAGAGGGTTGGACAGCATGAACACCGGGGAGCTGTTTTTT,NA,TRBJ2-2,17,TRBV15,NA
CASSTTGAQSPQHF,TGTGCCAGTAGTACCACAGGGGCGCAATCGCCCCAGCATTTT,NA,TRBJ1-5,14,TRBV19,TRBD1
CSVASFTKEVTYEQYF,TGCAGCGTCGCTTCATTTACAAAGGAGGTCACTTACGAGCAGTACTTC,NA,TRBJ2-7,16,TRBV29-1,NA
CASSLATGGSGNTEAFF,TGCGCCAGCAGCTTGGCTACAGGGGGCTCGGGGAACACTGAAGCTTTCTTT,once,TRBJ1-1,17,TRBV5-1,TRBD1
CASTPAGGDNEQFF,TGTGCCAGCACCCCAGCGGGGGGAGACAATGAGCAGTTCTTC,NA,TRBJ2-1,14,TRBV2,TRBD2
CASSDWTSGGVQETQYF,TGTGCCAGCAGTGACTGGACTAGCGGGGGGGTCCAAGAGACCCAGTACTTC,NA,TRBJ2-5,17,TRBV6-4,TRBD2
CASSFEGTPVPNGYTF,TGTGCCAGTAGTTTTGAGGGGACACCCGTACCTAATGGCTACACCTTC,NA,TRBJ1-2,16,TRBV19,NA
CATKGQGSSYEQYF,TGTGCCACCAAAGGACAGGGGTCTTCCTACGAGCAGTACTTC,NA,TRBJ2-7,14,TRBV18,TRBD1